The entry that follows covers one T cell receptor beta chain sequence. This receptor's antigen is unknown. Base qualities are not recorded, but no much larger clone differs from it by a single base. The source of the sample is a study of blood T cells in healthy people across ages (dated by TCRdb to between 2014 and 2017). With regard to the full study: In model experiments, template switching captured roughly one uniquely barcoded TCR beta cDNA molecule for every two T cells. The study measured age-related changes in TCR beta repertoire diversity using deep sequencing normalized with unique cDNA molecular identifiers. Donors were grouped into four age groups: young (average approximately 16 years), middle-aged (under 40), aged (around 60) and long-lived (just over 80). To avoid experimental bias, donors of different ages were randomly spread across the sequencing lanes. Using the same blood draw, the study looked at two additional independent replicas of 1 million unique cDNA reads for two donors, one aged 18 to 30 and the other aged 80 or older.

The CDR3 runs 15 amino acids, cysteine and phenylalanine included. Just the 45-base CDR3 DNA is kept, in frame starting at base 1. The germline V gene supplies CDR1 LGHNA and CDR2 YSLEER. Here V drops 4 bases and J drops 3 bases, and the junction holds 6 bases not matched to any gene. Systemically healthy Caucasian individuals from Russia, approximately 39 in total and aged about 6 to 100 years, were included as donors. Ten milliliters of peripheral blood were drawn from each donor into EDTA-treated Vacutainer tubes. Ficoll-Paque density-gradient centrifugation was used to isolate PBMCs, with at least 6 million per sample. Trizol reagent was used to extract total RNA from PBMCs, with at least 5 micrograms per sample. The percentages of naive CD45RAhigh/CD27high T cells were determined by flow cytometry on a PBMC aliquot from every donor. Beyond this particular receptor, the publication reports: As age increased, observed TCR beta diversity per million T cells dropped in a roughly linear way, and a significant reduction was already evident by age 40. Observed TCR beta diversity correlated strongly with the percentage of naive T cells measured by flow cytometry. Because donor CMV infection status was unknown, age-related changes in expanded clonotypes were potentially confounded. Bulk unsorted PBMC profiling prevented conclusive comparison of naive and antigen-experienced compartments. Estimates of total diversity based on one million sequenced T cells were regarded as lower bounds and as underestimates. The long-lived group showed more naive CD4+ T cells, fewer expanded clones and increased TCR diversity than the aged group, suggesting age selection.

The protocol used for the library was 5' RACE. Instrument used: Illumina HiSeq 2500. A second PCR of about 7 to 12 cycles was performed with a sample-barcoded 5' primer and a J-beta primer mix. Each TCR beta cDNA molecule received a unique molecular identifier from a template-switch 5' adaptor carrying 12 random nucleotides. At least 2.5 million CDR3-containing paired-end reads were obtained from each sample. First-strand cDNA was synthesized from all RNA with the Mint cDNA synthesis kit, primed by a TRBC-specific oligonucleotide. All cDNA was treated with uracil-DNA glycosylase and then went through a first 18-cycle PCR with the universal primers M1SS and BC2_uni_R. Processing in the source paper ran as follows. Each sample was normalized by randomly selecting 1 million high-quality reads, each carrying a distinct molecular identifier. Reads sharing molecular identifiers were discarded rather than binned into consensus sequences. CDR3 identification, clonotype clustering and error correction used MiTCR with a Q25 quality threshold and the strictest error-elimination algorithm. A nonparametric unseen species model using Euler transformation provided a lower-bound estimate of total TCR beta diversity. TCRdb ran its own pipeline on the public reads, namely fastp trimming at Q25 and MiXCR clone calling, and kept in-frame beta chains. One record per CDR3 amino acid sequence lists the most common genes and DNA. TCRdb's processing, not the authors' own work, is the source of the V and J calls. The sample table records roughly 680,000 distinct CDR3 sequences; about half of these occur just once. Together, the top ten hold 25% to 35% of the sample.

Sample: blood. This receptor was obtained from a woman aged 55-75 years in good health. The chain is assembled from TRBV4-3 and TRBJ1-2; the junction holds 9 bases that match TRBD1. The CDR3 region reads CASSLRTGAHYGYTF. The sequenced DNA is TGCGCCAGCAGCCTGAGGACAGGGGCCCACTATGGCTACACCTTC.